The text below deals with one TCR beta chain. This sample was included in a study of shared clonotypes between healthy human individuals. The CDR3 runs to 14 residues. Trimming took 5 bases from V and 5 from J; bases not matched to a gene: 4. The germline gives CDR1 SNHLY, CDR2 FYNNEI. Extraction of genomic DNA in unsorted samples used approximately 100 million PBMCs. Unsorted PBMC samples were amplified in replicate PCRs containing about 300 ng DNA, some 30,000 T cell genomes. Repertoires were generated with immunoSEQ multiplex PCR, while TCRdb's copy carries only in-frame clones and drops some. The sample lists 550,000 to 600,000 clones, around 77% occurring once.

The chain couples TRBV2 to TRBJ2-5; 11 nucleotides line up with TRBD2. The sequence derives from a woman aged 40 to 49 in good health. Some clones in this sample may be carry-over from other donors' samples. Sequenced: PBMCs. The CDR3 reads CASSRLAGSETQYF. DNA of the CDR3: TGTGCCAGCAGTAGACTAGCGGGATCTGAGACCCAGTACTTC.